This passage covers 27 T cell receptor beta chains from one sample sequenced in a study of T cell responses to AZD1222 COVID-19 vaccine. The repertoire was sequenced with immunoSEQ multiplex PCR; TCRdb's copy has only in-frame clones and lacks some. The top ten hold over 4.5% of the sample, which has some 150,000 clones, 70% to 90% seen once. This sample comprised peripheral blood, obtained 28 days after the second AZD1222 dose. The receptors stem from an adult who received the AZD1222 COVID-19 vaccine.

This rearrangement joins TRBV28 to TRBJ1-6; TRBD1 matches at 8 bases. Per the germline V gene, CDR1 is MDHEN and CDR2 is SYDVKM. The CDR3 loop spans 14 amino acids. Trimming cost V 7 bases and J 13 bases; bases outside gene matches: 12. For the CDR3, the DNA is TGTGCCAGCACCCCCCGGGACAGGACAATCCCCCTCCACTTT. Translation: CASTPRDRTIPLHF.

This chain uses TRBV19 with TRBJ2-4; the D is unclear. Trimming stripped 10 bases from V and 8 bases from J, with 24 bases between. The CDR3 runs to 15 residues. Germline CDR1 and CDR2: LNHDA and SQIVND (reference sequence). The CDR3 protein is CAISSPALQLDIQYF. CDR3 DNA sequence: TGTGCCATTTCCTCACCGGCCCTACAGCTGGACATTCAGTACTTC.

The chain couples TRBV5-1 to TRBJ2-5, with TRBD2 matching over 8 bases. CDR1 and CDR2 (germline): SGHRS, YFSETQ. Trimming took 6 bases from V and 1 from J; bases not matched to a gene: 11. This CDR3 spans 16 amino acids. For the CDR3, the DNA is TGCGCCAGCAACGAAAGGAGCGGGGGCTTCCAAGAGACCCAGTACTTC. This sequence encodes CASNERSGGFQETQYF.

This clone showed up just once. The DNA for the CDR3 is TGTGCCAGCAGCTTGGGGGGAGCGGGGGGAAGCTCCTACGAGCAGTACTTC. It codes for CASSLGGAGGSSYEQYF. The V call is TRBV7-9, the J call TRBJ2-7; 9 bases agree with TRBD2. The CDR3 is 17 amino acids. CDR1 and CDR2 (germline): SEHNR, FQNEAQ (reference sequence). V was pared by 3 bases and J by 0 bases, with 9 bases of the junction left unmatched.

The chain has TRBV4-2 and TRBJ1-4, with D unresolved. The CDR3 is 16 residues long. Looked up from germline, CDR1 is LGHNA and CDR2 is YNFKEQ. V shed 2 bases and J shed 0 bases, with 10 bases lying between them. Written as DNA, the CDR3 is TGTGCCAGCAGCCAATCCCGTTCCGCAACTAATGAAAAACTGTTTTTT. The encoded protein is CASSQSRSATNEKLFF.

This clone was counted a single time. The chain employs TRBV6-4 and TRBJ2-1, with TRBD1 matching over 8 bases. Germline loops: CDR1 MRHNA, CDR2 SNTAGT. The CDR3 extends over 14 amino acids. The V segment lost 6 bases and the J segment 4 bases; nucleotides outside the gene matches: 5. CDR3 DNA: TGTGCCAGCAGCGACAGGGGCGGATACAATGAGCAGTTCTTC. Translation gives CASSDRGGYNEQFF.

In regard to this clone: The same CDR3 is also encoded by other DNA sequences in this sample. The chain carries TRBV4-1 and TRBJ2-5; TRBD1 is a possible D gene (5 bases). There are 13 residues in the CDR3. V dropped 1 base and J dropped 2 bases, with 5 bases sitting between them. The V gene's germline CDR1 is MGHRA and CDR2 YSYEKL. The CDR3 loop reads CASSQGQQETQYF. CDR3 in DNA: TGCGCCAGCAGCCAAGGACAGCAAGAGACCCAGTACTTC.

V is TRBV10-3 and J is TRBJ2-7; 7 positions agree with TRBD2. The trim removed 7 bases at V and 4 bases at J, leaving 1 base unmatched. The CDR3 is 11 residues long. Germline V gene sequence: CDR1 ENHRY, CDR2 SYGVKD. The CDR3 region is CAIMGGYEQYF. CDR3 nucleotides: TGTGCCATCATGGGGGGGTACGAGCAGTACTTC.

The chain carries TRBV12-3 or TRBV12-4 and TRBJ2-6, with unresolved D. This CDR3 contains 13 residues. V lost 0 bases and J lost 3, with 0 bases in between. In DNA form, the CDR3 reads TGTGCCAGCAGTTTAGCTGGGGCCAACGTCCTGACTTTC. Residues: CASSLAGANVLTF.

The CDR3 sequence is CASSLYRVRTAGTEAFF. The DNA for the CDR3 is TGTGCCAGCAGCTTATACCGGGTACGGACAGCGGGCACTGAAGCTTTCTTT. The gene calls are TRBV11-2 and TRBJ1-1; tentative D call: TRBD1 (6 bases). This CDR3 has 17 residues. Germline CDR1 and CDR2: SGHAT and FQNNGV. V lost 2 bases, J lost 4 bases, and 20 bases lay in between.

This CDR3 is CASSLFLVDSQETQYF. The CDR3 region has the DNA TGTGCCAGCAGCTTGTTCCTCGTAGACTCCCAAGAGACCCAGTACTTC. This rearrangement joins TRBV5-4 to TRBJ2-5; D uncertain. Germline V gene lookup returns CDR1 SGHNT and CDR2 YYREEE (reference sequence). Trimming shortened V by 1 base and J by 1 base, and 14 bases separated the two germline ends. The CDR3 loop spans 16 amino acids. Variable domain in full (rest from reference TRBV5-4 and TRBJ2-5): ETGVTQSPTHLIKTRGQQVTLRCSSQSGHNTVSWYQQALGQGPQFIFQYYREEENGRGNFPPRFSGLQFPNYSSELNVNALELDDSALYLCASSLFLVDSQETQYFGPGTRLLVL.

The rearrangement links TRBV27 to TRBJ1-2, with TRBD1 matching over 7 bases. From germline, CDR1 is MNHEY and CDR2 SMNVEV (reference sequence). V dropped 5 bases and J dropped 1; count of bases not matched to a gene: 13. The CDR3 contains 17 residues. The CDR3 here is CASSPNQGGAYNYGYTF. The CDR3 DNA reads as TGTGCCAGCAGTCCCAACCAGGGGGGCGCTTATAACTATGGCTACACCTTC.

This chain connects TRBV11-2 to TRBJ1-4, with unresolved D. Germline V lookup: CDR1 SGHAT, CDR2 FQNNGV. The CDR3 totals 18 residues. V lost 0 bases and J 2 bases, leaving 16 bases between the germline ends. In DNA form, the CDR3 reads TGTGCCAGCAGCTTAGAACCCGAACCGACGCCCACTAATGAAAAACTGTTTTTT. Protein product: CASSLEPEPTPTNEKLFF.

The chain carries TRBV12-3 or TRBV12-4 and TRBJ1-2, with D unresolved. Trimming stripped 6 bases from V and 6 bases from J, with 11 bases between. The CDR3 spans 12 residues. The CDR3 region is CASSSAADGYTF. CDR3 nucleotide sequence: TGTGCCAGCAGCTCAGCGGCGGATGGCTACACCTTC.

The V call is TRBV30, the J call TRBJ2-7; no clear D gene. Trimming stripped 2 bases from V and 7 bases from J, with 15 bases between. The CDR3 has 13 residues. Per germline, CDR1 GTSNPN and CDR2 SVGIG (reference sequence). CDR3 amino acids: CAWSLITVSEQYF. The CDR3, as DNA: TGTGCCTGGAGTCTAATAACAGTATCAGAGCAGTACTTC. Filled out from reference TRBV30 and TRBJ2-7, the complete variable domain reads SQTIHQWPATLVQPVGSPLSLECTVEGTSNPNLYWYRQAAGRGLQLLFYSVGIGQISSEVPQNLSASRPQDRQFILSSKKLLLSDSGFYLCAWSLITVSEQYFGPGTRLTVT.

V gene TRBV7-8 combines with J gene TRBJ2-7; maybe TRBD1 (5 bases). This CDR3 has 16 amino acids. The germline CDR1 and CDR2 sequences are SGHVS and FQNEAQ. With 6 bases removed from V and 1 base from J, the gap between germline ends came to 19 bases. CDR3: CASRKIEGAGSYEQYF. CDR3 DNA: TGTGCCAGCAGGAAGATTGAAGGGGCAGGATCCTACGAGCAGTACTTC.

This chain connects TRBV7-9 to TRBJ1-1; maybe TRBD1 (5 bases). Trimming cost V 6 bases and J 1 base, with 9 bases left between them. The CDR3 totals 13 residues. Germline CDR1 SEHNR, CDR2 FQNEAQ (reference sequence). CDR3 sequence: CASRAQGNTEAFF. The CDR3 nucleotides read TGTGCCAGCAGAGCTCAGGGGAACACTGAAGCTTTCTTT.

This rearrangement joins TRBV7-7 to TRBJ1-4; D perhaps matches TRBD1 (5 bases). The V end lost 4 bases, the J end lost 7 bases, and 13 bases lay between the germline ends. Germline V gene data show CDR1 as SSHAT and CDR2 as FNYEAQ (reference sequence). The CDR3 covers 14 residues. The DNA for the CDR3 is TGTGCCAGCAGCTCGGGACTATCGGGTGAAAAACTGTTTTTT. Residues: CASSSGLSGEKLFF.

The chain uses TRBV7-2 and TRBJ1-3, with D maybe TRBD1 (6 bases). The V end lost 5 bases, the J end lost 0 bases, and 11 bases lay between the germline ends. Per the germline V gene, CDR1 is SGHTA and CDR2 is FQGNSA. This CDR3 is built from 15 residues. CDR3 residues: CASSEDRYSGNTIYF. In nucleotides, the CDR3 is TGTGCCAGCAGCGAGGACAGATACTCTGGAAACACCATATATTTT.

Only a few counts were recorded for this clone. This chain uses TRBV27 with TRBJ1-1; no clear D. Trimming removed 10 bases at V and 0 bases at J, with 12 bases between. The CDR3 is made up of 13 amino acids. Germline CDR1 reads MNHEY; CDR2 reads SMNVEV (reference sequence). In DNA form, the CDR3 reads TGTGCCACCGGTGGGCCCATGAACACTGAAGCTTTCTTT. This sequence encodes CATGGPMNTEAFF.

This sequence joins TRBV4-2 and TRBJ2-5; TRBD2 matches 10 bases. Germline V gene lookup returns CDR1 LGHNA and CDR2 YNFKEQ. Trimming took 0 bases from V and 5 from J; bases not matched to a gene: 0. The CDR3 covers 14 residues. The CDR3 DNA follows: TGTGCCAGCAGCCAAGAACTAGCGGGGGAGACCCAGTACTTC. Translated: CASSQELAGETQYF.

The gene calls are TRBV3-1 (or the pseudogene TRBV3-2) and TRBJ2-7; D is possibly TRBD2 (5 bases). V lost 1 base and J 5 bases, leaving 18 bases between the germline ends. Germline V lookup: CDR1 LGHDT, CDR2 YNNKEL (reference sequence). The CDR3 extends over 16 amino acids. CDR3 sequence (DNA): TGTGCCAGCAGCCAAGCCCCAGAGGGCCTGGCCGACGAGCAGTACTTC. This codes for CASSQAPEGLADEQYF.

This clone was seen a single time. This chain connects TRBV4-2 to TRBJ2-7; D not certain. V was trimmed by 0 bases and J by 0 bases, leaving 12 bases between them. Germline CDR1 reads LGHNA; CDR2 reads YNFKEQ. The CDR3 sequence is 16 residues long. CDR3 residues: CASSQDNSLSSYEQYF. CDR3 in DNA: TGTGCCAGCAGCCAAGATAACAGCTTGAGCTCCTACGAGCAGTACTTC.

The chain uses TRBV11-2 and TRBJ1-2; TRBD1 is a possible D gene (6 bases). Germline assignment: CDR1 SGHAT and CDR2 FQNNGV. This CDR3 comprises 15 residues. V was cut by 4 bases and J by 3 bases, with 15 bases left in between. The CDR3 reads CASSSEPGVYYGYTF. CDR3 DNA sequence: TGTGCCAGCAGCTCCGAGCCAGGGGTATACTATGGCTACACCTTC.

V gene TRBV27 combines with J gene TRBJ2-3; TRBD2 agrees at 7 bases. Germline V gene sequence: CDR1 MNHEY, CDR2 SMNVEV (reference sequence). Trimming took 0 bases from V and 2 from J; bases not matched to a gene: 5. The CDR3 covers 16 residues. The CDR3 nucleotides read TGTGCCAGCAGTTTATCAGCGGGGCCTTCCACAGATACGCAGTATTTT. Amino acids: CASSLSAGPSTDTQYF.

This CDR3 reads CASSGQTLGTGELFF. CDR3 DNA sequence: TGCGCCAGCAGTGGGCAGACCCTGGGGACCGGGGAGCTGTTTTTT. The chain recombines TRBV5-1 with TRBJ2-2; D remains unclear. Deletions cut 5 bases from V and 5 bases from J, with 16 bases between. CDR3 length: 15 residues. Germline V gives CDR1 SGHRS, CDR2 YFSETQ.

CDR3 sequence: CASTTGDEEPGYTF. The CDR3 DNA sequence: TGTGCCAGCACAACAGGGGACGAGGAACCTGGCTACACCTTC. The rearrangement uses TRBV14 and TRBJ1-2, with 7 bases fitting TRBD1. V gave up 7 bases and J gave up 7 bases; unmatched junction bases: 12. Germline CDR1 reads SGHDN; CDR2 reads FVKESK. The CDR3 length is 14 residues.